The 21 T cell receptor beta chains in this list originate from one sample, sequenced in a study of beta chain features in type 1 diabetes. Overall study findings and caveats: A moderate, significant TCRB CDR3 shortening appeared in type 1 diabetes across four CD4+ subsets.

Since all of the isolated RNA was reverse transcribed, expressed TCRB transcripts were what got sequenced. Only in-frame clones appear in the TCRdb table, and some are missing; sequencing was by immunoSEQ multiplex PCR. Of a few hundred thousand clones listed, roughly 16% are singletons. What these receptors recognize is not known. The source material was naive CD4+ T cells from blood. These receptors all stem from a man aged 25-40 years with type 1 diabetes.

This clone was seen more than once but under ten times. At the DNA level, this CDR3 is encoded by other sequences in the same sample as well. Written as DNA, the CDR3 is TGCAGCGTTGGGGGCAGGCTTAACACTGAAGCTTTCTTT. Translation gives CSVGGRLNTEAFF. The chain links TRBV29-1 to TRBJ1-1, with D possibly matching TRBD1 (5 bases). Trimming removed 4 bases at V and 2 bases at J, with 11 bases between. The length of the CDR3 is 13 residues. From germline, CDR1 is SQVTM and CDR2 ANQGSEA.

The V call is TRBV9, the J call TRBJ1-5; D might be TRBD1 (5 bases). This CDR3 region has 13 residues. Germline V CDR1 and CDR2: SGDLS, YYNGEE. The V end was cut by 3 bases, the J end by 5 bases, with 9 bases between. The CDR3 is CASSEGPHQPQHF. The CDR3, as DNA: TGTGCCAGCAGCGAGGGGCCCCATCAGCCCCAGCATTTT.

This chain joins TRBV18 and TRBJ2-1; D is possibly TRBD1 (5 bases). Germline values: CDR1 KGHSH, CDR2 LQKENI. V gave up 2 bases and J gave up 7 bases, with 6 bases separating them. The CDR3 is 12 residues long. CDR3 amino acids: CASSPDSNEQFF. Written as DNA, the CDR3 is TGTGCCAGCTCACCAGACAGTAATGAGCAGTTCTTC.

V is TRBV28 and J is TRBJ2-5; D gene uncertain. Germline V gene lookup returns CDR1 MDHEN and CDR2 SYDVKM. V lost 7 bases, J lost 5 bases, and 14 bases lay in between. This CDR3 spans 13 amino acids. Here the CDR3 reads CASNQGRLETQYF. CDR3 DNA sequence: TGTGCCAGCAACCAAGGGCGCCTTGAGACCCAGTACTTC.

The chain links TRBV28 to TRBJ2-3; 13 nucleotides align to TRBD2. Germline CDR1 and CDR2: MDHEN and SYDVKM. The J segment lost 4 bases and the V segment lost 6 bases, leaving 4 bases of the junction unmatched. CDR3 length: 15 residues. The DNA of the CDR3 is TGTGCCAGCAGCACTAGCGGGAGGGTCGCAGATACGCAGTATTTT. Protein: CASSTSGRVADTQYF.

The genes are TRBV2 and TRBJ2-1; the D gene is possibly TRBD1 (6 bases). The V gene lost 4 bases and the J gene lost 1 base, with 11 bases spanning the gap. This CDR3 is 15 amino acids long. Germline V gives CDR1 SNHLY, CDR2 FYNNEI. CDR3 bases: TGTGCCAGCAGTGTGGGGGCACTGTCCTACAATGAGCAGTTCTTC. Its protein is CASSVGALSYNEQFF. Full variable domain (missing parts from reference TRBV2 and TRBJ2-1): EPEVTQTPSHQVTQMGQEVILRCVPISNHLYFYWYRQILGQKVEFLVSFYNNEISEKSEIFDDQFSVERPDGSNFTLKIRSTKLEDSAMYFCASSVGALSYNEQFFGPGTRLTVL.

The chain joins TRBV28 to TRBJ2-7; maybe TRBD1 (6 bases). The CDR3 is made up of 12 amino acids. CDR1 is MDHEN, CDR2 SYDVKM, per germline. Trimming took 4 bases from V and 6 from J, leaving 10 bases between them. The CDR3 here is CASSSQGPEQYF. The DNA for the CDR3 is TGTGCCAGCAGTTCACAGGGTCCCGAGCAGTACTTC.

The chain recombines TRBV4-1 with TRBJ2-5; D gene uncertain. The CDR3 loop spans 14 amino acids. Germline CDR1 reads MGHRA; CDR2 reads YSYEKL. V was clipped by 5 bases and J by 5 bases, with 15 bases between them. CDR3 region: CASSSRLVRETQYF. CDR3 nucleotide sequence: TGCGCCAGCAGCTCCCGACTCGTCCGGGAGACCCAGTACTTC.

Only a few counts were recorded for this clone. Other DNA sequences in this specimen translate into the identical CDR3. The chain couples TRBV9 to TRBJ2-5; 7 bases line up with TRBD2. This CDR3 contains 13 residues. CDR1 SGDLS and CDR2 YYNGEE come from the germline V gene. Losses at the gene ends were 0 bases for V and 5 bases for J; bases not matched to a gene: 1. The CDR3 spells CASSVAGGETQYF. CDR3 coding DNA: TGTGCCAGCAGCGTAGCGGGGGGTGAGACCCAGTACTTC.

There are a few counts of this clone. The V call is TRBV10-3, the J call TRBJ1-1; D uncertain. The CDR3 runs to 15 residues. Per the germline V gene, CDR1 is ENHRY and CDR2 is SYGVKD. V lost 4 bases, J lost 4 bases, and 16 bases lay in between. CDR3 residues: CAISGQRAGSTEAFF. The CDR3 DNA reads TGTGCCATCAGTGGTCAAAGGGCCGGTAGCACTGAAGCTTTCTTT.

This chain connects TRBV30 to TRBJ2-2, with a weak D call TRBD2 (5 bases). Trimming left V 3 bases short and J 4 bases short, with 15 bases between. This CDR3 comprises 15 residues. Germline V gene lookup returns CDR1 GTSNPN and CDR2 SVGIG (reference sequence). The CDR3 loop reads CAWRPGNQLTGELFF. DNA for the CDR3: TGTGCCTGGAGACCCGGGAATCAACTCACCGGGGAGCTGTTTTTT. Using reference TRBV30 and TRBJ2-2 for the parts outside the CDR3, the full variable domain is SQTIHQWPATLVQPVGSPLSLECTVEGTSNPNLYWYRQAAGRGLQLLFYSVGIGQISSEVPQNLSASRPQDRQFILSSKKLLLSDSGFYLCAWRPGNQLTGELFFGEGSRLTVL.

The chain couples TRBV6-1 to TRBJ2-5; 11 bases map to TRBD1. The CDR3 runs to 14 residues. The junction had 3 bases not matched to a gene; V was cut back by 7 bases and J by 2 bases. Germline lookup yields CDR1 MNHNS and CDR2 SASEGT. The CDR3 DNA is TGTGCCAGCAACCGGGACAGGGGGCAAGAGACCCAGTACTTC. This translates into CASNRDRGQETQYF.

The rearrangement joins TRBV5-1 to TRBJ1-2, with D unclear. Trimming removed 5 bases from V and 3 bases from J, with 17 bases in between. The V gene's germline CDR1 is SGHRS and CDR2 YFSETQ. This CDR3 has 15 amino acids. The CDR3 reads CASRPTGVRDYGYTF. The CDR3 DNA reads TGCGCCAGCAGACCGACCGGAGTGCGGGACTATGGCTACACCTTC.

A few counts support this clone. J is TRBJ1-4 and V is TRBV29-1, with TRBD1 matching over 8 bases. This CDR3 has 12 amino acids. The germline CDR1 and CDR2 sequences are SQVTM and ANQGSEA. CDR3 protein: CTVQGEDEKLFF. The CDR3 DNA is TGCACCGTACAGGGGGAAGACGAAAAACTGTTTTTT. Full variable domain (remainder filled in from reference TRBV29-1 and TRBJ1-4): SAVISQKPSRDICQRGTSLTIQCQVDSQVTMMFWYRQQPGQSLTLIATANQGSEATYESGFVIDKFPISRPNLTFSTLTVSNMSPEDSSIYLCTVQGEDEKLFFGSGTQLSVL.

The rearrangement uses TRBV2 and TRBJ2-7; D remains unclear. Trimming removed 7 bases from V and 4 bases from J, with 11 bases in between. Germline lookup yields CDR1 SNHLY and CDR2 FYNNEI. The CDR3 covers 12 residues. The CDR3 nucleotides are TGTGCCAGCACCCCGACGGGTTACGAGCAGTACTTC. Encoded protein: CASTPTGYEQYF.

This clone has just one count. This chain uses TRBV5-1 with TRBJ2-3; D not resolved. This CDR3 region has 15 residues. CDR1 is SGHRS and CDR2 is YFSETQ in the germline V gene. V lost 4 bases, J lost 1 base, and 13 bases lay in between. The CDR3 nucleotides are TGCGCCAGCAGCGCCCCCGAGCGTGGCACAGATACGCAGTATTTT. Translation gives CASSAPERGTDTQYF.

This chain uses TRBV5-1 with TRBJ2-1; no clear D gene. V lost 6 bases to trimming and J lost 0 bases, with 10 bases between them. This CDR3 has 14 amino acids. Germline CDR1 and CDR2: SGHRS and YFSETQ. CDR3: CASTSDRSYNEQFF. In nucleotides, the CDR3 is TGCGCCAGCACCAGTGACCGCTCCTACAATGAGCAGTTCTTC.

This clone was observed a few times. V is TRBV29-1 and J is TRBJ2-1; D is perhaps TRBD1 or TRBD2 (5 bases each). The CDR3 length is 13 residues. Trimming stripped 8 bases from V and 1 base from J, with 12 bases between. Germline V lookup: CDR1 SQVTM, CDR2 ANQGSEA. This CDR3 reads CSFPGSSYNEQFF. The CDR3 DNA follows: TGCAGCTTCCCAGGGAGTTCCTACAATGAGCAGTTCTTC.

This chain uses TRBV30 with TRBJ1-5, with TRBD1 identical over 8 bases. Germline CDR1 reads GTSNPN; CDR2 reads SVGIG (reference sequence). V was pared by 7 bases and J by 6 bases, with 5 bases of the junction left unmatched. The CDR3 loop spans 12 amino acids. CDR3 sequence (DNA): TGTGCCTTTGGACAGGGTGGTCAGCCCCAGCATTTT. Protein product: CAFGQGGQPQHF.

The table lists this clone with a few counts. The rearrangement uses TRBV9 and TRBJ2-1; D unclear. CDR1 SGDLS and CDR2 YYNGEE come from the germline V gene. CDR3 length: 13 amino acids. Trimming pared 2 bases from V and 4 bases from J, leaving 7 bases between. The CDR3: CASSVRNYNEQFF. The DNA for the CDR3 is TGTGCCAGCAGCGTTAGGAATTACAATGAGCAGTTCTTC.

This chain connects TRBV15 to TRBJ2-1; D is undetermined. This CDR3 comprises 13 residues. With 1 base removed from V and 8 bases from J, the gap between germline ends came to 9 bases. Germline loops: CDR1 LNHNV, CDR2 YYDKDF (reference sequence). CDR3 protein: CATSRVVLDEQFF. The CDR3 DNA is TGTGCCACCAGCAGAGTAGTATTGGATGAGCAGTTCTTC. The variable domain in full, with the rest retrieved from reference TRBV15 and TRBJ2-1, is DAMVIQNPRYQVTQFGKPVTLSCSQTLNHNVMYWYQQKSSQAPKLLFHYYDKDFNNEADTPDNFQSRRPNTSFCFLDIRSPGLGDTAMYLCATSRVVLDEQFFGPGTRLTVL.